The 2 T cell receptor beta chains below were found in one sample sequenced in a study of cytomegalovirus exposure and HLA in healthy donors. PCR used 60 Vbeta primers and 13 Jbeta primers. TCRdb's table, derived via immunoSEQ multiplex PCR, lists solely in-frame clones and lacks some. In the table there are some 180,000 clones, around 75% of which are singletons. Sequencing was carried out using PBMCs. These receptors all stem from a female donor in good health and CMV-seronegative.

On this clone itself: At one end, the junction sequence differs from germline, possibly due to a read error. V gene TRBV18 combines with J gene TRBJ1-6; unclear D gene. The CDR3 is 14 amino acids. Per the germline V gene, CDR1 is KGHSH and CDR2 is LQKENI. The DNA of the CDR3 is TGTGCCAGCTCACCAGGGAATGCGGGGTCACTCCTCCACTTT. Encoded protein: CASSPGNAGSLLHF.

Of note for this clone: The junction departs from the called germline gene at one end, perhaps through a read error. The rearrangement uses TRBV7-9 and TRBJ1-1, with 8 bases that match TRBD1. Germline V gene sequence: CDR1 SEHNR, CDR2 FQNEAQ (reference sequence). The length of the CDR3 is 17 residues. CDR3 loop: CSSSLTTQGAGDTEAFF. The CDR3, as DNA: TGTTCCAGCAGCTTAACCACCCAGGGGGCCGGGGACACTGAAGCTTTCTTT.